This T cell receptor (beta chain) was sequenced for a study of cytomegalovirus exposure and HLA in healthy donors. The study, taken as a whole, reports: TCR beta chains numbering some 160 were designated cytomegalovirus-associated. The tendency of first-cohort TCR clusters to co-occur in the 120 or so validation repertoires was identified by a subsequent analysis. In vitro experiments confirmed that three CMV-associated chains were specific for CMV antigens.

Separate from the approximately 700-subject first cohort was the approximately 110-subject validation cohort, to which the donors belonged. Remarks on this clone: Its specificity is unknown.

Using immunoSEQ multiplex PCR, the repertoire was profiled, and TCRdb retains in-frame clones only, with some absent. The data hold approximately 270,000 clones, with 85% to 90% observed a single time. Trimming removed 5 bases from V and 3 bases from J; junction bases left unmatched: 8. Per the germline V gene, CDR1 is LNHDA and CDR2 is SQIVND (reference sequence). This CDR3 region has 15 residues. The receptor was isolated from a woman under 30 in good health and CMV-seronegative. V gene TRBV19 combines with J gene TRBJ1-2, with TRBD1 matching 8 bases. The sample taken for sequencing was PBMCs. This chain's CDR3 is CASSQTDRAHYGYTF. The CDR3 nucleotides read TGTGCCAGTAGTCAGACGGACAGGGCCCACTATGGCTACACCTTC.